These 27 T cell receptor beta chains were sequenced from one sample in a study of cytomegalovirus exposure and HLA in healthy donors (dated by TCRdb to about 2017). Receptor libraries were prepared by the immunoSEQ multiplex PCR assay. The multiplex PCR relied on a mix of 60 forward primers for TCR Vbeta segments and 13 reverse primers for TCR Jbeta segments. In its TCRdb copy, this immuneACCESS table keeps in-frame sequences only and misses some clones. Where compared with another copy, unresolved V genes explain less than half of these, and the others have no known cause. The sample has about 130,000 clones on record, 75% to 85% of them singletons. The ten most abundant clones make up 7% to 9.5% of the sample. The specimen was PBMCs. All receptors derive from a man between 25 and 39 years old in good health and CMV-seropositive.

V usage is TRBV5-1 and J usage is TRBJ1-1; maybe TRBD1 (5 bases). The length of the CDR3 is 15 residues. Germline V gives CDR1 SGHRS, CDR2 YFSETQ. The germline V and J ends were trimmed by 2 bases and 3 bases, with 14 bases remaining between them. The CDR3 DNA sequence: TGCGCCAGCAGCTTCCCAGGGTTCGGTGACACTGAAGCTTTCTTT. The encoded protein is CASSFPGFGDTEAFF.

This clone was counted only a few times. The chain joins TRBV12-5 to TRBJ1-1, with 7 nucleotides matching TRBD1. The CDR3 is 13 residues long. Germline CDR1 reads LGHNT; CDR2 reads FRNRAP. V shed 5 bases, J shed 5 bases, and the junction held 5 bases outside the gene matches. The CDR3 DNA reads as TGTGCTAGTGGTCCCCGACAGGGAACTGAAGCTTTCTTT. It codes for CASGPRQGTEAFF.

The rearrangement links TRBV5-1 to TRBJ1-3, with 9 bases fitting TRBD1. This CDR3 has 15 residues. Looked up from germline, CDR1 is SGHRS and CDR2 is YFSETQ. V lost 4 bases, J lost 2 bases, and 4 bases stayed unmatched. The CDR3 protein is CASSTRTGAGNTIYF. The CDR3 DNA sequence: TGCGCCAGCAGCACCAGGACAGGGGCTGGAAACACCATATATTTT.

The gene calls are TRBV9 and TRBJ1-1; tentative D call: TRBD1 (6 bases). The CDR3 extends over 15 amino acids. The germline V gene has CDR1 SGDLS and CDR2 YYNGEE. Trimming pared 4 bases from V and 2 bases from J, leaving 15 bases between. CDR3 loop: CASSPRDTTNTEAFF. CDR3 DNA: TGTGCCAGCAGCCCGAGGGACACGACAAACACTGAAGCTTTCTTT.

This chain connects TRBV9 to TRBJ2-2, with 12 positions matching TRBD2. The CDR3 has 17 residues. The trim removed 2 bases at V and 5 bases at J, leaving 7 bases unmatched. Germline values: CDR1 SGDLS, CDR2 YYNGEE. As DNA, the CDR3 is TGTGCCAGCAGCGTTCTAGCGGGGGGGCGAAGGACCGGGGAGCTGTTTTTT. It is translated as CASSVLAGGRRTGELFF. Supplemented by reference TRBV9 and TRBJ2-2, the full variable domain reads DSGVTQTPKHLITATGQRVTLRCSPRSGDLSVYWYQQSLDQGLQFLIQYYNGEERAKGNILERFSAQQFPDLHSELNLSSLELGDSALYFCASSVLAGGRRTGELFFGEGSRLTVL.

The V and J genes are TRBV7-9 and TRBJ2-7, with D possibly TRBD1 on 6 matching bases. CDR3 size: 18 residues. The V end lost 1 base, the J end lost 4 bases, and 23 bases lay between the germline ends. Germline V gives CDR1 SEHNR, CDR2 FQNEAQ (reference sequence). CDR3 sequence (DNA): TGTGCCAGCAGCTTAGGGTTCGGGGCCACAGGGTTTTTGTACGAGCAGTACTTC. Amino acid sequence: CASSLGFGATGFLYEQYF.

The chain is built from TRBV5-6 and TRBJ1-6; D might be TRBD1 (5 bases). The ends were cut back, 2 bases at V and 11 bases at J, with 14 bases in the middle. This CDR3 has 14 amino acids. Germline V CDR1 and CDR2: SGHDT, YYEEEE. CDR3: CASSFYTGRAPLHF. CDR3 coding DNA: TGTGCCAGCAGCTTTTATACAGGACGAGCACCCCTCCACTTT. Full variable domain (outside the CDR3, taken from reference TRBV5-6 and TRBJ1-6): DAGVTQSPTHLIKTRGQQVTLRCSPKSGHDTVSWYQQALGQGPQFIFQYYEEEERQRGNFPDRFSGHQFPNYSSELNVNALLLGDSALYLCASSFYTGRAPLHFGNGTRLTVT.

The chain carries TRBV29-1 and TRBJ2-7; D possibly corresponds to TRBD1 (6 bases). Trimming cost V 4 bases and J 2 bases, with 12 bases left between them. Germline V CDR1 and CDR2: SQVTM, ANQGSEA. This CDR3 is built from 13 residues. CDR3 region: CSVGWDITYEQYF. CDR3 sequence (DNA): TGCAGCGTTGGATGGGACATCACCTACGAGCAGTACTTC.

The table lists this clone with a few counts. The rearrangement links TRBV6-5 to TRBJ2-5, with D possibly being TRBD1 (6 bases). There are 14 residues in the CDR3. V lost 4 bases and J 5 bases, leaving 14 bases between the germline ends. CDR1 and CDR2 (germline): MNHEY, SVGAGI. CDR3 sequence reads: CASSWGTIGETQYF. CDR3 DNA sequence: TGTGCCAGCAGTTGGGGGACAATCGGGGAGACCCAGTACTTC.

This sequence joins TRBV7-6 and TRBJ1-1; D not resolved. The CDR3 spans 15 residues. Germline values: CDR1 SGHVS, CDR2 FNYEAQ. V was shortened by 5 bases and J by 1 base, with 14 bases between the two germline ends. In DNA form, the CDR3 reads TGTGCCAGCAGCCCGGCGGCGGTGGGGAACACTGAAGCTTTCTTT. Amino acids: CASSPAAVGNTEAFF.

This clone was seen only a few times. The V call is TRBV10-1, the J call TRBJ2-5, with D possibly matching TRBD2 (6 bases). The J call may be mistaken, given a closer DNA end match to TRBJ2-7. This CDR3 spans 15 amino acids. Germline assignment: CDR1 WNHNN and CDR2 SYGVQD (reference sequence). The CDR3 reads CASSEGEARSYEQYF. DNA of the CDR3: TGCGCCAGCAGTGAGGGGGAGGCACGATCCTACGAGCAGTACTTC.

The gene calls are TRBV5-6 and TRBJ1-6; no firm D call. This CDR3 has 11 residues. Germline V lookup: CDR1 SGHDT, CDR2 YYEEEE. Between the trimmed V and J ends, which lost 4 bases and 7 bases, there was a span of 3 bases. The CDR3 loop is CASSRNSPLHF. The DNA for the CDR3 is TGTGCCAGCAGCCGGAATTCACCCCTCCACTTT.

V is TRBV2 and J is TRBJ1-5, with D perhaps matching TRBD1 (5 bases). The CDR3 runs 15 residues. V gave up 5 bases and J gave up 5 bases, with 16 bases separating them. CDR1 is SNHLY, CDR2 FYNNEI, per germline. The CDR3 nucleotides read TGTGCCAGCAGTCCGACAGTCACCGGCTATCAGCCCCAGCATTTT. Translating it yields CASSPTVTGYQPQHF.

This clone was detected once. The J gene is TRBJ2-7, the V gene TRBV29-1, with 7 bases fitting TRBD1. Trimming took 4 bases from V and 0 from J; bases not matched to a gene: 6. Germline V gene sequence: CDR1 SQVTM, CDR2 ANQGSEA. The CDR3 sequence is 14 residues long. The CDR3 bases are TGCAGCGTTGCGAGACAGGGCCGCTCCTACGAGCAGTACTTC. It specifies CSVARQGRSYEQYF.

The chain combines TRBV14 with TRBJ2-1; 8 positions agree with TRBD2. Per germline, CDR1 SGHDN and CDR2 FVKESK. Trimming cost V 0 bases and J 4 bases; bases outside gene matches: 5. The CDR3 runs to 16 residues. The DNA of the CDR3 is TGTGCCAGCAGCCAAGAAGGGGAGCGGGGGTACAATGAGCAGTTCTTC. Amino acids: CASSQEGERGYNEQFF.

The chain joins TRBV19 to TRBJ1-5; perhaps TRBD1 as D (5 bases). Germline V CDR1 and CDR2: LNHDA, SQIVND (reference sequence). The CDR3 extends over 15 amino acids. V lost 3 bases, J lost 0 bases, and 9 bases lay in between. The CDR3 DNA reads as TGTGCCAGTAGTATGTGGGGGGATAGCAATCAGCCCCAGCATTTT. Its protein is CASSMWGDSNQPQHF.

This sequence joins TRBV6-4 and TRBJ2-3, with D possibly being TRBD1 (6 bases). Trimming took off 8 bases at V and 5 bases at J, with 17 bases between the two ends. This CDR3 region has 14 residues. CDR1 and CDR2 from the germline V gene are MRHNA and SNTAGT. CDR3 region: CASALEGDQDTQYF. The CDR3 DNA reads TGTGCCAGCGCCCTAGAGGGGGATCAAGATACGCAGTATTTT.

This rearrangement joins TRBV7-3 to TRBJ2-5, with TRBD1 matching 11 bases. This CDR3 is 15 amino acids long. Germline V CDR1 and CDR2: SGHTA, FQGTGA. The junction had 2 bases not matched to a gene; V was cut back by 3 bases and J by 2 bases. The CDR3 nucleotides read TGTGCCAGCAGCTTTGGGACAGGGGGACAAGAGACCCAGTACTTC. Translating it yields CASSFGTGGQETQYF.

This clone came up once. The rearrangement links TRBV28 to TRBJ1-2; D unclear. The CDR3 contains 12 residues. CDR1 MDHEN and CDR2 SYDVKM come from the germline V gene. The V end lost 4 bases, the J end lost 4 bases, and 7 bases lay between the germline ends. The CDR3 DNA reads as TGTGCCAGCAGTTATTTGGCCTATGGCTACACCTTC. It specifies CASSYLAYGYTF.

V usage is TRBV7-9 and J usage is TRBJ1-2; possible D gene TRBD1, 5 bases. In germline, CDR1 is SEHNR, CDR2 FQNEAQ (reference sequence). The CDR3 spans 15 residues. V was pared by 2 bases and J by 8 bases, with 18 bases between. CDR3 in DNA: TGTGCCAGCAGCTTAAGGGAGCGGGGGTTAGACGGCTACACCTTC. Translated: CASSLRERGLDGYTF.

CDR3 sequence (DNA): TGTGCCAGCAGTTTACCCACGATTCGGTCTACCGACAGGAGCTCCTACGAGCAGTACTTC. This encodes CASSLPTIRSTDRSSYEQYF. V and J are TRBV28 and TRBJ2-7, with D perhaps TRBD1 (6 bases). The germline V and J ends were trimmed by 2 bases and 0 bases, with 26 bases remaining between them. Germline lookup yields CDR1 MDHEN and CDR2 SYDVKM. The CDR3 is made up of 20 amino acids.

The J gene is TRBJ1-3, the V gene TRBV2; 7 positions agree with TRBD1. Germline CDR1 and CDR2: SNHLY and FYNNEI. The CDR3 is made up of 15 amino acids. Losses at the gene ends were 6 bases for V and 0 bases for J; bases not matched to a gene: 5. As DNA, the CDR3 is TGTGCCAGCAGGGTGGGACAGCGCTCTGGAAACACCATATATTTT. It specifies CASRVGQRSGNTIYF.

This clone has just a few counts. The chain employs TRBV9 and TRBJ2-1, with D perhaps matching TRBD1 (6 bases). The germline CDR1 and CDR2 sequences are SGDLS and YYNGEE. Trimming shortened V by 4 bases and J by 1 base, and 18 bases separated the two germline ends. The CDR3 contains 17 residues. CDR3 bases: TGTGCCAGCAGCCACGGGGTGCAGGGGCCTTCCTACAATGAGCAGTTCTTC. Translated: CASSHGVQGPSYNEQFF. Full variable domain (remainder filled in from reference TRBV9 and TRBJ2-1): DSGVTQTPKHLITATGQRVTLRCSPRSGDLSVYWYQQSLDQGLQFLIQYYNGEERAKGNILERFSAQQFPDLHSELNLSSLELGDSALYFCASSHGVQGPSYNEQFFGPGTRLTVL.

This clone was seen more than once but under ten times. V gene TRBV18 combines with J gene TRBJ1-5, with D possibly being TRBD1 (6 bases). From germline, CDR1 is KGHSH and CDR2 LQKENI. The CDR3 has 15 residues. The ends were cut back, 2 bases at V and 6 bases at J, with 14 bases in the middle. CDR3 DNA: TGTGCCAGCTCACCAGAACAGGGAAGCTTTCAGCCCCAGCATTTT. Residues: CASSPEQGSFQPQHF.

The V call is TRBV5-1, the J call TRBJ2-1, with 10 positions matching TRBD2. The V and J ends lost 1 base and 7 bases, in that order; junction bases with no gene match: 5. Germline V gene lookup returns CDR1 SGHRS and CDR2 YFSETQ. The CDR3 loop spans 15 amino acids. CDR3 sequence: CASSLSSGGPNEQFF. As DNA, the CDR3 is TGCGCCAGCAGCTTGTCTAGCGGGGGACCTAATGAGCAGTTCTTC. Full variable domain (outside the CDR3, taken from reference TRBV5-1 and TRBJ2-1): KAGVTQTPRYLIKTRGQQVTLSCSPISGHRSVSWYQQTPGQGLQFLFEYFSETQRNKGNFPGRFSGRQFSNSRSEMNVSTLELGDSALYLCASSLSSGGPNEQFFGPGTRLTVL.

This sequence joins TRBV10-1 and TRBJ2-2; maybe TRBD2 (6 bases). Germline V CDR1 and CDR2: WNHNN, SYGVQD (reference sequence). Trimming took off 0 bases at V and 2 bases at J, with 16 bases between the two ends. This CDR3 has 18 amino acids. CDR3 sequence: CASSESPRDLLNTGELFF. The CDR3 nucleotides are TGCGCCAGCAGTGAGTCCCCCCGGGACTTACTAAACACCGGGGAGCTGTTTTTT.

V gene TRBV2 combines with J gene TRBJ2-5; the match to TRBD2 covers 7 bases. Germline loops: CDR1 SNHLY, CDR2 FYNNEI. J was trimmed by 5 bases and V by 6 bases; bases with no gene match: 9. The CDR3 totals 14 residues. Written as DNA, the CDR3 is TGTGCCAGCAGCCTTGGGGGGGGGTGGGAGACCCAGTACTTC. Its protein is CASSLGGGWETQYF.